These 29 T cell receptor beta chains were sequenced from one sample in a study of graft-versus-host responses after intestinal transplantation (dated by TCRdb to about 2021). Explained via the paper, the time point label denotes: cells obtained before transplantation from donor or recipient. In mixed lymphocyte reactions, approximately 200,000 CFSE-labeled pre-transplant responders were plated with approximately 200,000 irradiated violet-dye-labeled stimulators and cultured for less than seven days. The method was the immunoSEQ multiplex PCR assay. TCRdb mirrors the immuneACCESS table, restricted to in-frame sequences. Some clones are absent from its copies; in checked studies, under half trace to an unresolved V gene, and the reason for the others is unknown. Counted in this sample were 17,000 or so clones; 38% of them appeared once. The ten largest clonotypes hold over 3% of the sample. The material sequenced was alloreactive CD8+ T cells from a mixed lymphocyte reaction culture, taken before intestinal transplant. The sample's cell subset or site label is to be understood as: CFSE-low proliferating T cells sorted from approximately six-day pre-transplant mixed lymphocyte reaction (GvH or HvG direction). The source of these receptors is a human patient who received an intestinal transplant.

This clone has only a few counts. For the CDR3, the DNA is TGTGCCAGCAGTTCCTCTAGCGGGAGTAAGCAGTTCTTC. Translation gives CASSSSSGSKQFF. The chain is built from TRBV6-5 and TRBJ2-1; 10 bases match TRBD2. Germline V gives CDR1 MNHEY, CDR2 SVGAGI. The V gene end was trimmed by 4 bases and the J gene end by 11 bases; junction bases not matched to a gene: 5. This CDR3 comprises 13 residues.

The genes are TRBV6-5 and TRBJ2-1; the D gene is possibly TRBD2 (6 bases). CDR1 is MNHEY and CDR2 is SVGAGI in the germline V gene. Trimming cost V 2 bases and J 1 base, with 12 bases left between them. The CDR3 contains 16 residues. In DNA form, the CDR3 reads TGTGCCAGCAGTTACGTCCGCGGGACTTCCTACAATGAGCAGTTCTTC. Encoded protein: CASSYVRGTSYNEQFF.

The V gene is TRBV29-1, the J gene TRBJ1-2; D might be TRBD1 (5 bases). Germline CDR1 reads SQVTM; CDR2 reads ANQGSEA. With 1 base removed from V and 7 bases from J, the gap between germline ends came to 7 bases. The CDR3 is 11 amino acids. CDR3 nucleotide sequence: TGCAGCGTTGAAGCAGGGCCTGGCTACACCTTC. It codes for CSVEAGPGYTF. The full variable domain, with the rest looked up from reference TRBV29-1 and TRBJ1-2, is SAVISQKPSRDICQRGTSLTIQCQVDSQVTMMFWYRQQPGQSLTLIATANQGSEATYESGFVIDKFPISRPNLTFSTLTVSNMSPEDSSIYLCSVEAGPGYTFGSGTRLTVV.

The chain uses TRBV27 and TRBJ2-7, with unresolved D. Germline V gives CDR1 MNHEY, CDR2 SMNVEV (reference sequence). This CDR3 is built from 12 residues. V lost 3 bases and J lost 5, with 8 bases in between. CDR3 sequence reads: CASSFPGHEQYF. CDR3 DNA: TGTGCCAGCAGTTTCCCTGGCCACGAGCAGTACTTC.

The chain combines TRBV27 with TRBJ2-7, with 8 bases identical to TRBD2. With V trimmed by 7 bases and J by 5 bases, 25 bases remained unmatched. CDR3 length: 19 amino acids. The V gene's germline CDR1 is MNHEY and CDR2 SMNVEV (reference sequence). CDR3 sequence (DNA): TGTGCCAGCACCCCTCAAAGCGGGAGCCAAATGAGAGAAGTAAACGAGCAGTACTTC. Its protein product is CASTPQSGSQMREVNEQYF.

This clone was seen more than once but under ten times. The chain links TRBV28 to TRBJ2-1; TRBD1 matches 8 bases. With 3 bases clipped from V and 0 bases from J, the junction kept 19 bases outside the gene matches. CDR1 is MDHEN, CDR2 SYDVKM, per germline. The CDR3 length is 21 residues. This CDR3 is CASSFPPLPGGASGSYNEQFF. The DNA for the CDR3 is TGTGCCAGCAGTTTCCCCCCTCTTCCAGGGGGCGCATCCGGCTCCTACAATGAGCAGTTCTTC.

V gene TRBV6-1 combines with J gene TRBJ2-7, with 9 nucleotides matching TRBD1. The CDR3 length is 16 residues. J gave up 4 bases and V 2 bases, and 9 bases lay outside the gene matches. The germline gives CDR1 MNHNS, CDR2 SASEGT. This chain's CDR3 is CASSEFGTGYRYEQYF. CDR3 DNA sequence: TGTGCCAGCAGTGAATTTGGGACAGGGTATCGGTACGAGCAGTACTTC.

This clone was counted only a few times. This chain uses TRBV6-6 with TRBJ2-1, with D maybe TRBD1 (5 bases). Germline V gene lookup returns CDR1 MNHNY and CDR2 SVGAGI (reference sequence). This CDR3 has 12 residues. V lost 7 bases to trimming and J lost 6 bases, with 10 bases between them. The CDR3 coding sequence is TGTGCCAGCAATCAGGGAACCAATGAGCAGTTCTTC. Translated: CASNQGTNEQFF.

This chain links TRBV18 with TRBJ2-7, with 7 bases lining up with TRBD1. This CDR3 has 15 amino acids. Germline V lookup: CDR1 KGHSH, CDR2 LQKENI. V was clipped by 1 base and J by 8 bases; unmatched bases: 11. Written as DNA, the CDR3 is TGTGCCAGCTCACCACGACAGGGTTTGGGATCTAAGCAGTACTTC. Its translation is CASSPRQGLGSKQYF.

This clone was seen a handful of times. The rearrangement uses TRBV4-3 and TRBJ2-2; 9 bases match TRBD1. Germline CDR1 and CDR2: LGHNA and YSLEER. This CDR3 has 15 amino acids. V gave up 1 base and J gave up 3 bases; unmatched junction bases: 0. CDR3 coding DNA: TGCGCCAGCAGCCAAGGACAGGGGGACACCGGGGAGCTGTTTTTT. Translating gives CASSQGQGDTGELFF.

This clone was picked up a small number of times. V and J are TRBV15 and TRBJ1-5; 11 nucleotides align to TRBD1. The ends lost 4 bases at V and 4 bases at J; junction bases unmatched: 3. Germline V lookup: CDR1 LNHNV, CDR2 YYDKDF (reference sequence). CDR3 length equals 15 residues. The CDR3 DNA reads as TGTGCCACCAGCATGGACAGGGGGCAGAATCAGCCCCAGCATTTT. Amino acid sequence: CATSMDRGQNQPQHF.

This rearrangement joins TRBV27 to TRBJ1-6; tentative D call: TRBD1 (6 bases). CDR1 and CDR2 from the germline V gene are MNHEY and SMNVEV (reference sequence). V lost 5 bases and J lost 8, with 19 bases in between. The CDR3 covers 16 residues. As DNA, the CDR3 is TGTGCCAGCAGTCTCCTCCCGACAGGTCCCGATTCACCCCTCCACTTT. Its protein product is CASSLLPTGPDSPLHF.

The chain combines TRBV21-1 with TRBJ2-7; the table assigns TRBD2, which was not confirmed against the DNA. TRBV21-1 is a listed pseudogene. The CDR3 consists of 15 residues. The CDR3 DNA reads TGTGCCAGCAGCGGGACTAGCGGGCACCCCTACGAGCAGTACTTC. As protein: CASSGTSGHPYEQYF.

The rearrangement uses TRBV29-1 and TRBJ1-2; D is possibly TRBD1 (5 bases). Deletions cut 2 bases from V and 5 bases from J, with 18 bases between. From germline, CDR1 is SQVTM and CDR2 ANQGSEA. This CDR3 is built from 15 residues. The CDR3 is CSVEPAKGIRYGYTF. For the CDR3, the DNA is TGCAGCGTTGAACCGGCTAAGGGGATTCGTTATGGCTACACCTTC. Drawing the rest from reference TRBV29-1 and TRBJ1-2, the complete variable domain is SAVISQKPSRDICQRGTSLTIQCQVDSQVTMMFWYRQQPGQSLTLIATANQGSEATYESGFVIDKFPISRPNLTFSTLTVSNMSPEDSSIYLCSVEPAKGIRYGYTFGSGTRLTVV.

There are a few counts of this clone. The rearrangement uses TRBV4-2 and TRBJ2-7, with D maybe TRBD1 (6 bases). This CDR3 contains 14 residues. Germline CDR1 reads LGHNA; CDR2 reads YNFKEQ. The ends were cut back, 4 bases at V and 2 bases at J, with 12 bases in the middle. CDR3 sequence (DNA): TGTGCCAGCAGCCTGATAGACAGGACCTACGAGCAGTACTTC. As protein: CASSLIDRTYEQYF.

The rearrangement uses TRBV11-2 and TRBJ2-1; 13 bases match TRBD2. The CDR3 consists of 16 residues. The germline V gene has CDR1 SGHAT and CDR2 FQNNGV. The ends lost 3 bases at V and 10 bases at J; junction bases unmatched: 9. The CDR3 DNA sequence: TGTGCCAGCAGCTTTGAAGGACTAGCGGGAGCAAGGGAGCAGTTCTTC. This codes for CASSFEGLAGAREQFF.

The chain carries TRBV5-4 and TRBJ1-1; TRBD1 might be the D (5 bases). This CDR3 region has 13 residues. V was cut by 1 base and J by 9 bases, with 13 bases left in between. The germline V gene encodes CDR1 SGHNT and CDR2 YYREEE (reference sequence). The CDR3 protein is CASSLSGPEKAFF. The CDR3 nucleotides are TGTGCCAGCAGCTTGTCAGGGCCAGAGAAAGCTTTCTTT. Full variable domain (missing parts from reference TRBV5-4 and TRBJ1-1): ETGVTQSPTHLIKTRGQQVTLRCSSQSGHNTVSWYQQALGQGPQFIFQYYREEENGRGNFPPRFSGLQFPNYSSELNVNALELDDSALYLCASSLSGPEKAFFGQGTRLTVV.

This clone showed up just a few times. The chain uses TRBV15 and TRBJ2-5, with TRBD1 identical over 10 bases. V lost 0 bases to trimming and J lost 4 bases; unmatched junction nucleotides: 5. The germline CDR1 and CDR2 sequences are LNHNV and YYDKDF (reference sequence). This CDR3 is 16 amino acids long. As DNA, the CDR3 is TGTGCCACCAGCAGAGATTACGGACAGGGGGTAGAGACCCAGTACTTC. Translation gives CATSRDYGQGVETQYF.

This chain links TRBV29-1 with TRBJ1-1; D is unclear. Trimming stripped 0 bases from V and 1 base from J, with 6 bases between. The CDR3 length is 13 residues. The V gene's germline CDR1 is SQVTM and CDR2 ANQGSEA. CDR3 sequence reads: CSVEDRSNTEAFF. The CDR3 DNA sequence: TGCAGCGTTGAAGATAGGTCGAACACTGAAGCTTTCTTT. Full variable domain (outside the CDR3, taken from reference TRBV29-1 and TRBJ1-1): SAVISQKPSRDICQRGTSLTIQCQVDSQVTMMFWYRQQPGQSLTLIATANQGSEATYESGFVIDKFPISRPNLTFSTLTVSNMSPEDSSIYLCSVEDRSNTEAFFGQGTRLTVV.

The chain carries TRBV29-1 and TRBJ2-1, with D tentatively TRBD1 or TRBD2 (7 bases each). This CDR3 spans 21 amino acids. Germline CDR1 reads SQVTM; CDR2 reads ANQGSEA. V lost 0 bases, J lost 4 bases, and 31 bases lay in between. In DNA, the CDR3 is TGCAGCGTTGAAGATGCGGGGGTGACAGGGACCCCATTTGGTTCATACAATGAGCAGTTCTTC. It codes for CSVEDAGVTGTPFGSYNEQFF.

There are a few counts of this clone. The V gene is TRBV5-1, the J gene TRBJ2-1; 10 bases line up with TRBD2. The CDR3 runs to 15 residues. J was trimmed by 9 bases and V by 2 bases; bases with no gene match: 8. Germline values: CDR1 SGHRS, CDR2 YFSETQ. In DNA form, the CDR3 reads TGCGCCAGCAGCTTTGAAGCGGGAGGGCCCCCTGAGCAGTTCTTC. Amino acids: CASSFEAGGPPEQFF. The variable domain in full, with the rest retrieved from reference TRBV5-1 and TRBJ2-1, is KAGVTQTPRYLIKTRGQQVTLSCSPISGHRSVSWYQQTPGQGLQFLFEYFSETQRNKGNFPGRFSGRQFSNSRSEMNVSTLELGDSALYLCASSFEAGGPPEQFFGPGTRLTVL.

The CDR3 DNA reads TGTGCCAGCAGTACCCCGGACAGGTCGAAGGTCTACGAGCAGTACTTC. Amino acids: CASSTPDRSKVYEQYF. The V gene is TRBV25-1, the J gene TRBJ2-7; 7 nucleotides agree with TRBD1. The CDR3 contains 16 residues. V trimming: 5 bases; J trimming: 3 bases; junction bases outside the gene matches: 13. The germline V gene has CDR1 MGHDK and CDR2 SYGVNS.

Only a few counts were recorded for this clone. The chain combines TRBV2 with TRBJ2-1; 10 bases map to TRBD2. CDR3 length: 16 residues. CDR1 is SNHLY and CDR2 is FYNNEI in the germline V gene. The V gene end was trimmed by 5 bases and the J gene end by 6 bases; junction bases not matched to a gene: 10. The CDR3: CASSPTASGRSNEQFF. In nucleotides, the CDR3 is TGTGCCAGCAGTCCGACAGCTAGCGGGAGAAGCAATGAGCAGTTCTTC.

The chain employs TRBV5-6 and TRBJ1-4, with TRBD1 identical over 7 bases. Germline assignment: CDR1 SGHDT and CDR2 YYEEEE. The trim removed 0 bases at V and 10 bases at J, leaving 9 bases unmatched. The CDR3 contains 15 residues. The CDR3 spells CASSLARQGGGKLFF. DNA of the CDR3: TGTGCCAGCAGCTTGGCCCGACAGGGAGGAGGAAAACTGTTTTTT.

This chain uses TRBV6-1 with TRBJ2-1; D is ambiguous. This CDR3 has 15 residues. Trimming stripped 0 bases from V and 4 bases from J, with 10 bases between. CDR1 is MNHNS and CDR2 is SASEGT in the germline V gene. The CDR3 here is CASSEAPTAYNEQFF. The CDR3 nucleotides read TGTGCCAGCAGTGAAGCTCCCACCGCATACAATGAGCAGTTCTTC.

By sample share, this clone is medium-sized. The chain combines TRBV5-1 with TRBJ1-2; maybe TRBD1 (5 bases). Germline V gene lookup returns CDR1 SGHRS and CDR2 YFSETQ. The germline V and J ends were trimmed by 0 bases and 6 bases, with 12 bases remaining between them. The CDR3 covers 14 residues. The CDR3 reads CASSLGDGPNGYTF. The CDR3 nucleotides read TGCGCCAGCAGCTTGGGGGACGGTCCCAATGGCTACACCTTC.

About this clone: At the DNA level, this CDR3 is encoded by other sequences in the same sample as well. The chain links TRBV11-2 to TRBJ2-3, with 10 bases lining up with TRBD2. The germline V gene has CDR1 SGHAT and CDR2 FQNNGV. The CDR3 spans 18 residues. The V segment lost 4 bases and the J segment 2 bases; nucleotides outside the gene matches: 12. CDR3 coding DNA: TGTGCCAGCAGCTGCCCCGGGACTAGCGCTACACACACAGATACGCAGTATTTT. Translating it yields CASSCPGTSATHTDTQYF.

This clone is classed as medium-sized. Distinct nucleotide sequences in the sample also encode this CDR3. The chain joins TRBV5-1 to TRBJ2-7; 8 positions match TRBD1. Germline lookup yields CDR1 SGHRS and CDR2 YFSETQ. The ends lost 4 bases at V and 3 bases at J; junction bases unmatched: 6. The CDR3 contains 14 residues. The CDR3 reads CASSPGTGDYEQYF. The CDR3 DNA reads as TGCGCCAGCAGCCCCGGGACAGGAGACTACGAGCAGTACTTC. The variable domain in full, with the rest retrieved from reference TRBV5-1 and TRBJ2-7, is KAGVTQTPRYLIKTRGQQVTLSCSPISGHRSVSWYQQTPGQGLQFLFEYFSETQRNKGNFPGRFSGRQFSNSRSEMNVSTLELGDSALYLCASSPGTGDYEQYFGPGTRLTVT.

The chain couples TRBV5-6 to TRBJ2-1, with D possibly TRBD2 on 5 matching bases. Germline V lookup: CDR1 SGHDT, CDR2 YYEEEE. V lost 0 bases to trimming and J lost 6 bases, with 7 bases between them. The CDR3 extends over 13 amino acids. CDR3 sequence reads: CASSLGRGNEQFF. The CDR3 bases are TGTGCCAGCAGCTTGGGACGGGGCAATGAGCAGTTCTTC.